These 3 T cell receptor beta chains share one sample of origin, sequenced in a study of blood T cell repertoires in COVID-19. Here immunoSEQ multiplex PCR was the method, and the copy in TCRdb shows in-frame clones only, minus some. The sample lists about 200,000 clones, about 76% occurring once. Material for sequencing was PBMCs or T cells enriched from blood (not recorded which). The receptors originated from a woman aged 45-59 years with acute COVID-19.

This chain connects TRBV5-1 to TRBJ1-2; TRBD1 agrees at 7 bases. The CDR3 is made up of 13 amino acids. Unmatched junction bases numbered 9, after V lost 4 bases and J lost 9 bases. CDR1 and CDR2 from the germline V gene are SGHRS and YFSETQ. The CDR3 here is CASSPGQISSYTF. CDR3 nucleotides: TGCGCCAGCAGCCCGGGACAGATTTCCAGCTACACCTTC.

The CDR3 bases are TGTGCCAGCAGCTTAGTATCGGTCAGGGCCACTGAAGCTTTCTTT. Its translation is CASSLVSVRATEAFF. The rearrangement uses TRBV7-8 and TRBJ1-1, with D possibly TRBD1 on 5 matching bases. Trimming took 1 base from V and 4 from J, leaving 13 bases between them. Germline values: CDR1 SGHVS, CDR2 FQNEAQ. There are 15 residues in the CDR3. The whole variable domain, remainder taken from reference TRBV7-8 and TRBJ1-1, is GAGVSQSPRYKVAKRGQDVALRCDPISGHVSLFWYQQALGQGPEFLTYFQNEAQLDKSGLPSDRFFAERPEGSVSTLKIQRTQQEDSAVYLCASSLVSVRATEAFFGQGTRLTVV.

This chain links TRBV27 with TRBJ1-1; 10 nucleotides agree with TRBD1. Trimming took 5 bases from V and 5 from J; bases not matched to a gene: 8. The CDR3 extends over 15 amino acids. Germline lookup yields CDR1 MNHEY and CDR2 SMNVEV (reference sequence). This CDR3 reads CASSPGQGRGTEAFF. The CDR3 bases are TGTGCCAGCAGTCCGGGACAGGGGAGGGGAACTGAAGCTTTCTTT.